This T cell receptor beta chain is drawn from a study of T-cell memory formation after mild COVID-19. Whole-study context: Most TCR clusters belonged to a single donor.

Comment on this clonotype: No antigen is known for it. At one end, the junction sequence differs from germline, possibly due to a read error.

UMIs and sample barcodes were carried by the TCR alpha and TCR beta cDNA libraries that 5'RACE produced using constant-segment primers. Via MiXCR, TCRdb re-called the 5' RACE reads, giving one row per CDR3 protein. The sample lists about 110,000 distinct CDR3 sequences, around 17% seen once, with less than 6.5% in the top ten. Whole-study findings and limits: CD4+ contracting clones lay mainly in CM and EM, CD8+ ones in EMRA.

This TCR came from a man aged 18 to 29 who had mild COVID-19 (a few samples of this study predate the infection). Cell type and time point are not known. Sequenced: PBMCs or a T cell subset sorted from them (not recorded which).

The DNA of the CDR3 is TGTGCCAGCAGCTTAGCAGTTAACACCGGGGAGCTATTTTTT. Translated, it gives CASSLAVNTGELFF. The V gene is TRBV7-2, the J gene TRBJ2-2; weak D call: TRBD2 (5 bases). The CDR3 has 14 amino acids. Germline CDR1 and CDR2: SGHTA and FQGNSA.